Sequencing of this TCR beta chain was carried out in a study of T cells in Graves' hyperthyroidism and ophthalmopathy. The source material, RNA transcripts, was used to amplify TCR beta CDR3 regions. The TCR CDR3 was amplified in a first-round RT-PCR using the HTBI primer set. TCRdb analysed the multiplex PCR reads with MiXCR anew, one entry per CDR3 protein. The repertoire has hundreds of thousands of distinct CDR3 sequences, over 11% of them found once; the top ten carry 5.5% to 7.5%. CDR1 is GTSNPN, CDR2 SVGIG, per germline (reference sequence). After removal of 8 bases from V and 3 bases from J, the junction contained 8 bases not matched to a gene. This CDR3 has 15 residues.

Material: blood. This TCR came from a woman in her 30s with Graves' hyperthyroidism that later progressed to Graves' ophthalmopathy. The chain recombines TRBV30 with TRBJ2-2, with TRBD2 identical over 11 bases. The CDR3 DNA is TGTGCCGGGCTCGTGGGACTAGCGGACACCGGGGAGCTGTTTTTT. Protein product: CAGLVGLADTGELFF.